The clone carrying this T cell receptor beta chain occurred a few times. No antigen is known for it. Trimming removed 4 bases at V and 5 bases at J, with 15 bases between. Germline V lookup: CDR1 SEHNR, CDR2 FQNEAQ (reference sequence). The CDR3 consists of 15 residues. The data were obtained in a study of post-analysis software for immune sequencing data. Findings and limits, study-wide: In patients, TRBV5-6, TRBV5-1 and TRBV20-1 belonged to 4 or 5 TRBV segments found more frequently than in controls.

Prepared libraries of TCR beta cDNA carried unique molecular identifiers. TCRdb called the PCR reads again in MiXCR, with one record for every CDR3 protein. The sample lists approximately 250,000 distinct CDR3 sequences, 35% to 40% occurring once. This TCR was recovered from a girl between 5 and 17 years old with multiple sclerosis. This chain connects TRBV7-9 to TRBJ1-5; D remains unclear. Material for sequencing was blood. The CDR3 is CASSSPGGMHQPQHF. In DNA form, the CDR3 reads TGTGCCAGCAGCTCCCCTGGAGGGATGCATCAGCCCCAGCATTTT. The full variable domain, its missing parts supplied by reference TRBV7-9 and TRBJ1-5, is DTGVSQNPRHKITKRGQNVTFRCDPISEHNRLYWYRQTLGQGPEFLTYFQNEAQLEKSRLLSDRFSAERPKGSFSTLEIQRTEQGDSAMYLCASSSPGGMHQPQHFGDGTRLSIL.